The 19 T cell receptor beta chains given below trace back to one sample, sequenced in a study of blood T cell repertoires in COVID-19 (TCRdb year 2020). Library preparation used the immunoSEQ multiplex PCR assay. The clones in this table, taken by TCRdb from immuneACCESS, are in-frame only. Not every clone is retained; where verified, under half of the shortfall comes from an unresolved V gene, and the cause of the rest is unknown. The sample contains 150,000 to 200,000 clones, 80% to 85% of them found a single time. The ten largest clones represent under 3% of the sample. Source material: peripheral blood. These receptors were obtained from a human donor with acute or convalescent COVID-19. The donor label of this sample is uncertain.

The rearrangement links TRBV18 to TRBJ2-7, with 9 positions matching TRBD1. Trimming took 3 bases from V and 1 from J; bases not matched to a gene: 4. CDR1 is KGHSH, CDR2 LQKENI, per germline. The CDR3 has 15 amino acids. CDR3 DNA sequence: TGTGCCAGCTCACCGGACAGGGGAAGGTCCTACGAGCAGTACTTC. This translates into CASSPDRGRSYEQYF. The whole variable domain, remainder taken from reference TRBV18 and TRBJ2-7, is NAGVMQNPRHLVRRRGQEARLRCSPMKGHSHVYWYRQLPEEGLKFMVYLQKENIIDESGMPKERFSAEFPKEGPSILRIQQVVRGDSAAYFCASSPDRGRSYEQYFGPGTRLTVT.

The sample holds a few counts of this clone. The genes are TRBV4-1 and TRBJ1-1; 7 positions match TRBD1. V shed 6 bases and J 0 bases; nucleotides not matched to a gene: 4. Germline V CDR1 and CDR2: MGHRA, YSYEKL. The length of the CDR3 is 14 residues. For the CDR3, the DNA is TGCGCCAGCAGTCGGACAGGTCTGAACACTGAAGCTTTCTTT. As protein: CASSRTGLNTEAFF.

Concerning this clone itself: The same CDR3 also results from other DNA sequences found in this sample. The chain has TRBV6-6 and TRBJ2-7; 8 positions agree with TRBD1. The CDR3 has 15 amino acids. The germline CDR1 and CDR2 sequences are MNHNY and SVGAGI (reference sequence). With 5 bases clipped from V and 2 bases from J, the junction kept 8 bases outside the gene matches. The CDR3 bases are TGTGCCAGCAGTCTTCCCGGGACAGGAGCCTACGAGCAGTACTTC. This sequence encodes CASSLPGTGAYEQYF.

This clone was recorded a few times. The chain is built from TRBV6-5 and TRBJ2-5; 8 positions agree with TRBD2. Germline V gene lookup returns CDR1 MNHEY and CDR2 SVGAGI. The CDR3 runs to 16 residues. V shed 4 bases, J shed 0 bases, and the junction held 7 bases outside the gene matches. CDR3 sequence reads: CASSWNRLAYQETQYF. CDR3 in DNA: TGTGCCAGCAGTTGGAACCGACTAGCGTACCAAGAGACCCAGTACTTC.

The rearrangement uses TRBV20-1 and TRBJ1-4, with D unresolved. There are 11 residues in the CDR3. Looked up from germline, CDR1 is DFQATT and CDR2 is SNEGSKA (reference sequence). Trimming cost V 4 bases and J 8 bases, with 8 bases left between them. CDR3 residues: CSAIRGEKLFF. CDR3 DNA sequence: TGCAGTGCTATACGAGGAGAAAAACTGTTTTTT.

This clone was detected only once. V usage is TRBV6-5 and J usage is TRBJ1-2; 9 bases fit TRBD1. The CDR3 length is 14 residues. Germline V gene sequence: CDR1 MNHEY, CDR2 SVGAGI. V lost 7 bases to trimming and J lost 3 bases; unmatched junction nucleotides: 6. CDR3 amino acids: CASTRDREYYGYTF. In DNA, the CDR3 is TGTGCCAGCACCCGGGACAGGGAGTACTATGGCTACACCTTC.

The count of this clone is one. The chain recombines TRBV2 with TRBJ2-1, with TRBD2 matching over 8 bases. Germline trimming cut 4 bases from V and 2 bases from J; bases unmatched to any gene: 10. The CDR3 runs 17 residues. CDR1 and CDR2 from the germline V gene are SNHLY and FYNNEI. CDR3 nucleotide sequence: TGTGCCAGCAGTGGGGTCGGGAGGGCCAACACCTACAATGAGCAGTTCTTC. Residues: CASSGVGRANTYNEQFF.

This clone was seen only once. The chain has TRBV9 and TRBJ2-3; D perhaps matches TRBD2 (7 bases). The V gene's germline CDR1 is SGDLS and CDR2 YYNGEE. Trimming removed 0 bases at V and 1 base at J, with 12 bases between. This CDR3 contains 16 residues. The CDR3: CASSVVGGGGTDTQYF. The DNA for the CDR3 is TGTGCCAGCAGCGTAGTCGGAGGGGGGGGCACAGATACGCAGTATTTT.

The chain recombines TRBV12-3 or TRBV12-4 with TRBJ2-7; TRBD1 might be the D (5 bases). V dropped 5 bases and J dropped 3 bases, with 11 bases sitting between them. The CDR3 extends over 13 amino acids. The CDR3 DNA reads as TGTGCCAGCAGTCCCCGACAGTTCTACGAGCAGTACTTC. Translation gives CASSPRQFYEQYF.

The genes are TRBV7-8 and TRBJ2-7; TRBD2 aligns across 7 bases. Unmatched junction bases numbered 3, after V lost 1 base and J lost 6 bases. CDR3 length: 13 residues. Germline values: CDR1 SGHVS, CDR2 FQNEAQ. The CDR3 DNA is TGTGCCAGCAGCTTAGAGGGGAGGGGCGAGCAGTACTTC. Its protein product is CASSLEGRGEQYF.

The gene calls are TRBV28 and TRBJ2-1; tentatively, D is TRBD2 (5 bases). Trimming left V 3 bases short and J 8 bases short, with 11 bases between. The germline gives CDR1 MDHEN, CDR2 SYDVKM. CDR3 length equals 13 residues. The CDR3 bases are TGTGCCAGCAGTTTGTCCGGGGTGGATGAGCAGTTCTTC. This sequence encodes CASSLSGVDEQFF.

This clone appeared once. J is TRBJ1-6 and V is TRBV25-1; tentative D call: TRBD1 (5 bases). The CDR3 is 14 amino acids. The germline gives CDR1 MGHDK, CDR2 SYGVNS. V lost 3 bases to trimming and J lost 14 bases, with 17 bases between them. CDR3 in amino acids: CASSETGAVATLHF. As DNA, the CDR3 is TGTGCCAGCAGTGAGACTGGGGCAGTAGCCACCCTCCACTTT.

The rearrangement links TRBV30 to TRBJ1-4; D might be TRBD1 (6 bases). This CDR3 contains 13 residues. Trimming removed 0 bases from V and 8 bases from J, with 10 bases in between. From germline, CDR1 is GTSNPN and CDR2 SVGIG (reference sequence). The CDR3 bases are TGTGCCTGGAGTGTACAGGGTCGGGAAAAACTGTTTTTT. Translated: CAWSVQGREKLFF.

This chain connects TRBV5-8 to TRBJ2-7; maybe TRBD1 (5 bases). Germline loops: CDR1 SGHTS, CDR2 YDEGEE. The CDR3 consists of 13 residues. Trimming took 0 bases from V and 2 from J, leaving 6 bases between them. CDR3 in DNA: TGTGCCAGCAGCTTGGCCAGGGCCTACGAGCAGTACTTC. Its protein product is CASSLARAYEQYF.

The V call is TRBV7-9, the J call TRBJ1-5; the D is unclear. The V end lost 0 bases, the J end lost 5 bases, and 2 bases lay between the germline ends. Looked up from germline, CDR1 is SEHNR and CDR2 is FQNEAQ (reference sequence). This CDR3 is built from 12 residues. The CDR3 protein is CASSLADQPQHF. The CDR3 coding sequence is TGTGCCAGCAGCTTAGCCGATCAGCCCCAGCATTTT. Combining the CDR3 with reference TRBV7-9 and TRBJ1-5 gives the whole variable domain DTGVSQNPRHKITKRGQNVTFRCDPISEHNRLYWYRQTLGQGPEFLTYFQNEAQLEKSRLLSDRFSAERPKGSFSTLEIQRTEQGDSAMYLCASSLADQPQHFGDGTRLSIL.

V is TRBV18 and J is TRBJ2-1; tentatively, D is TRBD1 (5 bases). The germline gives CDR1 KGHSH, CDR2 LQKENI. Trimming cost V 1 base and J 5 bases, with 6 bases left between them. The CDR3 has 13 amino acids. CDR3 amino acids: CASSPRQNNEQFF. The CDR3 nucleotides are TGTGCCAGCTCACCACGACAGAACAATGAGCAGTTCTTC. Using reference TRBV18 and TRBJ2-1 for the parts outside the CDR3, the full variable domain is NAGVMQNPRHLVRRRGQEARLRCSPMKGHSHVYWYRQLPEEGLKFMVYLQKENIIDESGMPKERFSAEFPKEGPSILRIQQVVRGDSAAYFCASSPRQNNEQFFGPGTRLTVL.

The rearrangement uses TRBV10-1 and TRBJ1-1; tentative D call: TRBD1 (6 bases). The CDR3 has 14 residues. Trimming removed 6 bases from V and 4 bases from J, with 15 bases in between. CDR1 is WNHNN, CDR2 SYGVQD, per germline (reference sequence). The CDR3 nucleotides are TGCGCCAGCAGCGAGGGGGGCCGGGGCACTGAAGCTTTCTTT. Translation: CASSEGGRGTEAFF.

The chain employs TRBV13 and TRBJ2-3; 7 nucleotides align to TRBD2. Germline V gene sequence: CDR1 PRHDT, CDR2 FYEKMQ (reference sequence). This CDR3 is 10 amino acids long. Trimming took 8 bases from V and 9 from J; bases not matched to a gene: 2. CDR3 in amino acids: CASGRETQYF. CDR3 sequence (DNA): TGTGCCAGCGGGAGGGAAACGCAGTATTTT.

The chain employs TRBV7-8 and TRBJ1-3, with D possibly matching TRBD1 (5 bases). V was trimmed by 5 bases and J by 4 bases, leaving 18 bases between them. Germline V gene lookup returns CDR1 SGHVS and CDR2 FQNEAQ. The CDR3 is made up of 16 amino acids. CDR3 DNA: TGTGCCAGCAGCGCGCAACTGGGACTGCTCGGAAACACCATATATTTT. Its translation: CASSAQLGLLGNTIYF.